This T cell receptor (beta chain) originates from a study of beta chain features in type 1 diabetes (dated by TCRdb to 2016 to 2019). Regarding the complete study: Mean age, gender distribution, total cell number and subset yield did not differ between patients and healthy donors. A total of some 100,000,000 sorted cells were examined across all samples, and the number of cells per subset was strongly correlated with RNA yield. The study compared TCRB repertoires of sorted circulating CD4+ T cell subsets between recently diagnosed type 1 diabetes patients and matched healthy donors. Whereas all 30 or so donors provided naive and central memory subsets, regulatory and stem cell-like memory subsets were isolated from just 8 patients and roughly 8 healthy donors. General findings and caveats noted by the study authors: Sequencing cDNA rather than genomic DNA could over-represent highly expressing activated cells, although activation and CD3 levels did not differ between groups. Fewer insertions and more nucleotide deletions at VDJ recombination sites were observed in patients with type 1 diabetes, implying thymic rearrangement abnormalities. Naive, central memory and regulatory TCRB repertoires appeared more similar among patients than among healthy donors. Type 1 diabetes patients showed a moderate but significant shortening of TCRB CDR3 length in all four CD4+ subsets. Only small numbers of individuals were included in the HLA sub-analyses, which left unresolved whether HLA type had any influence on TCRB rearrangement. PCR might favor shorter templates, but patient and control samples were amplified and corrected together, so any skew would affect both groups equally.

The entire amount of isolated RNA was reverse transcribed using the High Capacity cDNA Reverse Transcription Kit, so the sequenced TCRB transcripts were expressed ones. Deep immunoSEQ sequencing was applied to naive, central memory and regulatory T cell samples, giving an average of roughly 3.5 million total reads per sample. Sorted cells were lysed in RLT buffer and RNA was extracted with DNase-treated RNeasy Micro or Mini kits, depending on cell number. To prevent cross-contamination, each cell subset was processed individually, whereas patient and healthy donor samples were processed jointly. The immunoSEQ multiplex PCR was used to amplify TCRB sequences from cDNA, yielding 87-bp fragments that span the CDR3 region. The amplicons were sequenced using the Illumina HiSeq platform. The study's processing was this. Synthetic template baselines were used to correct PCR bias computationally, reads within Hamming distance 2 were collapsed together, and singletons that could not be merged were discarded. By aligning reads against IMGT, V, D and J genes, CDR3 length, and insertions or deletions at six rearrangement sites were assigned. Within each subset, clonotype counts were normalized to the number of sorted cells before true diversity and Gini coefficients were calculated with the tcR R package. The overlap coefficient, calculated on TCRB nucleotide sequences, was used to measure repertoire sharing. The source is immuneACCESS, and TCRdb retained only in-frame sequences with V and J called. Part of the clones is not carried over; for the studies checked, unresolved V genes explain less than half of this, and the remainder is unexplained. The V and J calls and the clone size are those of that table, but D and trimming were determined from the DNA. The sample table lists 140,000 to 150,000 clones, about 50% of them with a count of one. Jointly, the top ten make up under 0.45% of the sample.

The germline V gene (reference sequence) specifies SEHNR as CDR1 and FQNEAQ as CDR2. V trim: 5 bases; J trim: 6 bases; unmatched bases: 12. Taken from cysteine to phenylalanine, the CDR3 has 17 residues. Only the CDR3 part of the read is kept: 51 bases, read in frame from the first base. As concerns this clone: This receptor's antigen is unknown. Per-nucleotide qualities are absent, and no much larger clonotype sits a single base away.

Each donor gave one peripheral blood draw, averaging around 120 mL, which was collected into heparinised tubes. A BD FACSAria II was used to sort naive, central memory, regulatory and stem cell-like memory CD4+ T cells with a panel that included CD45RO, CCR7, CD25, CD127, CD95 and CD27. A purity above 95% was achieved for all sorted populations. Right away, PBMCs were isolated by Lymphoprep density gradient centrifugation and were stained directly, with no culture step. To minimize batch effects, samples were stained and sorted in pairs, one healthy donor with one patient per experiment. The chain is made from TRBV7-9 and TRBJ2-2, and TRBD2 matches 10 of the central bases. Sequencing was performed on Tregs from blood. The cell subset or site label for this specimen denotes: regulatory CD4+ T cells. This TCR came from a young man in good health. The CDR3 region: CASSPRALAGAAGELFF. At the DNA level, the sequence is TGTGCCAGCAGCCCCCGAGCCCTAGCGGGAGCCGCCGGGGAGCTGTTTTTT.